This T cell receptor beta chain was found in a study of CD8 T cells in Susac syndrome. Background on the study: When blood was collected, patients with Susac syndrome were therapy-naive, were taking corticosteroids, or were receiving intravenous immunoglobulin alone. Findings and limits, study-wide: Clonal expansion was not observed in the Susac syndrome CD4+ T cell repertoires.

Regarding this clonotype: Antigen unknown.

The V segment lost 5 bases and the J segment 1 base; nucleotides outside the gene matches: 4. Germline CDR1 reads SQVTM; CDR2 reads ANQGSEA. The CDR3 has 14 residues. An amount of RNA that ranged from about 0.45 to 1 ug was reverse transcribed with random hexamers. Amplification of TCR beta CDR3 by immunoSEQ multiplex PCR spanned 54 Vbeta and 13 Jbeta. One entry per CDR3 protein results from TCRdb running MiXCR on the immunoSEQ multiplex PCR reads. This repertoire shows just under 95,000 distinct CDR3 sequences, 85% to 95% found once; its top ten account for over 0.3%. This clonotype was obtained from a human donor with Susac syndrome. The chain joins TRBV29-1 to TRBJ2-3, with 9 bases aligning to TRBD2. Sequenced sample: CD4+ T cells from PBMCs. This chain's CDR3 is CSVKLAGGTDTQYF. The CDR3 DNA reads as TGCAGCGTTAAATTAGCGGGGGGCACAGATACGCAGTATTTT.